This T cell receptor (beta chain) appears in the sequencing data of a study of T cell responses to AZD1222 COVID-19 vaccine. Details on this clone: Its antigen is still unknown.

This table comes from immunoSEQ multiplex PCR, and its TCRdb copy is limited to in-frame clones, with some not included. The sample lists 77,000 or so clones, approximately 90% occurring once. CDR1 and CDR2 (germline): MNHEY, SMNVEV (reference sequence). Trimming removed 6 bases at V and 3 bases at J, with 20 bases between. CDR3 length: 16 residues. Overall study results and limits: Baseline antibody screening turned up just six or seven seropositive AZD1222 recipients. Regions 160-218 and 743-854 held dominance among vaccine-associated CD4 TCRs, which spanned spike. Among the donors, most were white British and more were female, and clonal diversity was possibly underestimated.

This material consisted of peripheral blood, taken on day 0 of AZD1222 vaccination. The chain employs TRBV27 and TRBJ1-1; D not certain. The sequence was collected from an adult in good health. The CDR3 DNA reads TGTGCCAGCAGCTCCAGTCGCCGGGATCGGGACACTGAAGCTTTCTTT. This codes for CASSSSRRDRDTEAFF.